Included here is one TCR beta chain sequence, with context. The data were obtained in a study of blood T cell repertoires in COVID-19. Study at large: The origin of the acute and convalescent COVID-19 samples was the United States, Italy and Spain. The cDNA or gDNA used as material had been derived from T cells, B-cell-depleted T cells, or PBMCs.

The authors' processing: Amplification from reference gene primers served as the basis for estimated nucleated cell counts. Assay used: immunoSEQ multiplex PCR; TCRdb lists only in-frame clones, some missing. V and J calls and clone size are as listed in that table; D and trimming were resolved from the DNA. The sample contains roughly 39,000 clones, about 82% of which appear only once. V dropped 2 bases and J dropped 2; count of bases not matched to a gene: 4. This CDR3 is 14 amino acids long. Germline loops: CDR1 GTSNPN, CDR2 SVGIG (reference sequence). The receptor was isolated from a human donor in a cohort sampled during active COVID-19. The material sequenced was peripheral blood. The chain employs TRBV30 and TRBJ2-7, with 9 bases that match TRBD1. This CDR3 is CAWSSRDRAYEQYF. The CDR3 DNA is TGTGCCTGGAGTTCCCGGGACAGGGCCTACGAGCAGTACTTC.